The present T cell receptor (beta chain) was sequenced within a study of blood T cell repertoires in COVID-19. Turning to the study itself: Sources were T cells, B-cell-depleted T cells, or PBMCs; the material itself was cDNA or gDNA.

Source study methods: Amplification of reference gene primers provided the estimated nucleated cell counts. Profiling relied on immunoSEQ multiplex PCR, and the TCRdb table lists in-frame clones only, not all of them. V, J and clone size reflect that table, while D and trimming were determined from the DNA. The sample includes 150,000 to 200,000 clones, roughly 80% seen only once; the top ten take roughly 5%. This CDR3 spans 14 amino acids. CDR1 is MNHEY and CDR2 is SVGAGI in the germline V gene. The V end lost 2 bases, the J end lost 7 bases, and 12 bases lay between the germline ends. The specimen sequenced was peripheral blood. The clonotype was recovered from a woman aged 25-40 years with acute or convalescent COVID-19. The chain is built from TRBV6-5 and TRBJ1-5, with TRBD1 as a possible D gene (6 bases). The CDR3 protein is CASSYDRRRQPQHF. CDR3 DNA sequence: TGTGCCAGCAGTTACGACAGGCGAAGGCAGCCCCAGCATTTT.